The T cell receptor beta chain under discussion was sequenced for a study of cytomegalovirus exposure and HLA in healthy donors. This CDR3 contains 16 residues. Germline loops: CDR1 SGHRS, CDR2 YFSETQ. The ends lost 0 bases at V and 5 bases at J; junction bases unmatched: 3. Notes on the study in general: The authors later found HLA-associated TCR beta chains more clonally expanded than equally common others. TCR association rates varied by HLA locus in a later analysis, with DRB1 highest and HLA-C lowest. Most subjects had HLA-A and HLA-B alleles reportedly predicted accurately by TCR beta sequences. Per a prior analysis, the majority of TCR beta V segments were productive roughly 87% or roughly 30% of the time.

As to this clone: The antigen remains unidentified.

The PCR had 60 Vbeta and 13 Jbeta primers. Only in-frame clones appear in the TCRdb table, and some are missing; sequencing was by immunoSEQ multiplex PCR. The sample records roughly 150,000 clones, around 84% being singletons. The sequenced material came from PBMCs. V gene TRBV5-1 combines with J gene TRBJ1-6; 9 bases agree with TRBD1. This TCR derives from a boy aged 2 to 9 in good health and CMV-seronegative. The chain's CDR3 is CASSLERTGDNSPLHF. Written as DNA, the CDR3 is TGCGCCAGCAGCTTGGAGCGGACAGGGGATAATTCACCCCTCCACTTT.